Each of the 31 T cell receptor beta chains below was sequenced from the same sample in a study of T-cell memory formation after mild COVID-19. TCRdb independently ran MiXCR on the 5' RACE reads; one entry per CDR3 protein. The sample lists roughly 150,000 distinct CDR3 sequences; under 30% were seen once. Sequenced material: PBMCs or a T cell subset sorted from them (not recorded which). Receptors were obtained from an adult woman who had mild COVID-19 (a few samples of this study predate the infection). Cell type and time point are not known.

The genes are TRBV24-1 and TRBJ2-1, with 7 bases aligning to TRBD2. This CDR3 is 15 amino acids long. V lost 1 base and J lost 4; bases outside the gene matches: 3. Germline CDR1 KGHDR, CDR2 SFDVKD. This CDR3 reads CATSDFASGYNEQFF. CDR3 DNA: TGTGCCACCAGTGATTTCGCTAGCGGTTACAATGAGCAGTTCTTC.

The sample holds many counts of this clonotype. The V and J genes are TRBV7-8 and TRBJ2-3; no firm D call. Germline assignment: CDR1 SGHVS and CDR2 FQNEAQ. Trimming took 3 bases from V and 0 from J, leaving 16 bases between them. CDR3 size: 17 residues. CDR3 sequence (DNA): TGTGCCAGCAGCTTGGATTCAGAGACCACTAGCACAGATACGCAGTATTTT. This encodes CASSLDSETTSTDTQYF.

This clonotype was observed a few times. The CDR3 protein is CASSGLAGEVETQYF. CDR3 coding DNA: TGTGCCAGCAGTGGATTAGCGGGAGAGGTAGAGACCCAGTACTTC. The chain has TRBV25-1 and TRBJ2-5; 9 bases are a match to TRBD2. V was pared by 4 bases and J by 4 bases, with 7 bases of the junction left unmatched. The germline gives CDR1 MGHDK, CDR2 SYGVNS. The CDR3 runs 15 residues.

This clonotype showed up just a few times. The chain is built from TRBV4-3 and TRBJ2-5, with 7 bases matching TRBD2. Germline CDR1 and CDR2: LGHNA and YSLEER. CDR3 size: 15 residues. V shed 5 bases, J shed 0 bases, and the junction held 6 bases outside the gene matches. CDR3 DNA sequence: TGCGCCAGCAGCGAAGGGACTATCAACCAAGAGACCCAGTACTTC. Residues: CASSEGTINQETQYF.

This clonotype was seen ten or more times. The chain links TRBV30 to TRBJ2-1; 9 bases map to TRBD2. Germline V gene data show CDR1 as GTSNPN and CDR2 as SVGIG (reference sequence). V dropped 4 bases and J dropped 0; count of bases not matched to a gene: 10. The CDR3 is made up of 17 amino acids. The CDR3 loop is CAWTGVASGVSYNEQFF. The CDR3, as DNA: TGTGCCTGGACAGGTGTTGCTAGCGGGGTCTCCTACAATGAGCAGTTCTTC.

The chain employs TRBV11-3 and TRBJ2-3; 8 bases match TRBD2. Trimming at V came to 3 bases and at J to 6 bases, leaving 14 bases not matched to a gene. This CDR3 is 17 amino acids long. Per the germline V gene, CDR1 is SGHNT and CDR2 is YENEEA. The CDR3 spells CASSFATPSGWRDTQYF. As DNA, the CDR3 is TGTGCCAGCAGCTTCGCGACGCCTAGCGGGTGGAGGGATACGCAGTATTTT. Full variable domain (remainder filled in from reference TRBV11-3 and TRBJ2-3): EAGVVQSPRYKIIEKKQPVAFWCNPISGHNTLYWYLQNLGQGPELLIRYENEEAVDDSQLPKDRFSAERLKGVDSTLKIQPAELGDSAVYLCASSFATPSGWRDTQYFGPGTRLTVL.

V is TRBV12-3 or TRBV12-4 and J is TRBJ1-5; possible D gene TRBD1, 5 bases. The ends were cut back, 0 bases at V and 2 bases at J, with 11 bases in the middle. The CDR3 sequence is 16 residues long. Here the CDR3 DNA reads TGTGCCAGCAGTTTAGCTTCGGGGGTCCGCAATCAGCCCCAGCATTTT. It is translated as CASSLASGVRNQPQHF.

The chain employs TRBV27 and TRBJ1-2, with unresolved D. With 0 bases removed from V and 8 bases from J, the gap between germline ends came to 10 bases. Germline-derived CDR1 and CDR2 are MNHEY and SMNVEV (reference sequence). This CDR3 has 13 amino acids. CDR3 nucleotides: TGTGCCAGCAGTTTATCGTCACAGTGGGGCTACACCTTC. Translated: CASSLSSQWGYTF.

This clonotype has only one observation. The CDR3 DNA reads TGTGCCTGGAGTCACGATCTTAATCAGCCCCAGCATTTT. Its translation is CAWSHDLNQPQHF. J is TRBJ1-5 and V is TRBV30; D unclear. Per the germline V gene, CDR1 is GTSNPN and CDR2 is SVGIG (reference sequence). Between the trimmed V and J ends, which lost 2 bases and 4 bases, there was a span of 9 bases. This CDR3 contains 13 residues.

This clonotype has only a few counts. The chain combines TRBV7-9 with TRBJ2-7, with D possibly TRBD2 on 5 matching bases. CDR1 is SEHNR, CDR2 FQNEAQ, per germline (reference sequence). Trimming stripped 5 bases from V and 7 bases from J, with 15 bases between. The CDR3 spans 13 residues. CDR3 coding DNA: TGTGCCAGCAGCCCCTCCTCGGGGAAAGAGCAGTACTTC. This codes for CASSPSSGKEQYF.

This clonotype has just a few counts. The V call is TRBV12-3 or TRBV12-4, the J call TRBJ2-5; maybe TRBD1 (6 bases). The CDR3 is 17 residues long. V lost 4 bases, J lost 2 bases, and 20 bases lay in between. This CDR3 reads CASSSARASDRQETQYF. The CDR3 nucleotides read TGTGCCAGCAGTTCCGCGCGAGCCTCGGACAGACAAGAGACCCAGTACTTC.

This clonotype was detected a few times. The chain joins TRBV15 to TRBJ2-3; D not resolved. The CDR3 length is 16 residues. With 0 bases removed from V and 2 bases from J, the gap between germline ends came to 12 bases. CDR1 and CDR2 from the germline V gene are LNHNV and YYDKDF (reference sequence). CDR3 sequence (DNA): TGTGCCACCAGCAGAGATGCGGTAGTTAACACAGATACGCAGTATTTT. It specifies CATSRDAVVNTDTQYF.

This clonotype was counted a few times. V usage is TRBV4-2 and J usage is TRBJ2-4; D is possibly TRBD1 or TRBD2 (6 bases each). Germline CDR1 is LGHNA and CDR2 is YNFKEQ. This CDR3 contains 18 residues. V was pared by 0 bases and J by 8 bases, with 23 bases between. CDR3 loop: CASSQDRVGGHRDHIQYF. The DNA of the CDR3 is TGTGCCAGCAGCCAAGATCGTGTGGGGGGACACCGTGATCACATTCAGTACTTC.

This clonotype was detected a few times. The J gene is TRBJ2-7, the V gene TRBV5-1, with TRBD1 as a possible D gene (5 bases). V lost 0 bases, J lost 1 base, and 11 bases lay in between. The CDR3 runs 15 residues. CDR1 and CDR2 (germline): SGHRS, YFSETQ. The CDR3 bases are TGCGCCAGCAGCTTGGGGTCAGGGAAGTCCTACGAGCAGTACTTC. It codes for CASSLGSGKSYEQYF.

The chain uses TRBV9 and TRBJ1-1; D unresolved. V dropped 4 bases and J dropped 8 bases, with 12 bases sitting between them. The CDR3 length is 12 residues. Germline V gene data show CDR1 as SGDLS and CDR2 as YYNGEE. CDR3 coding DNA: TGTGCCAGCAGCCCTAAGACTGGAGAAGCTTTCTTT. Translating it yields CASSPKTGEAFF. Using reference TRBV9 and TRBJ1-1 for the parts outside the CDR3, the full variable domain is DSGVTQTPKHLITATGQRVTLRCSPRSGDLSVYWYQQSLDQGLQFLIQYYNGEERAKGNILERFSAQQFPDLHSELNLSSLELGDSALYFCASSPKTGEAFFGQGTRLTVV.

V usage is TRBV18 and J usage is TRBJ2-1; weak D call: TRBD2 (5 bases). Germline CDR1 reads KGHSH; CDR2 reads LQKENI. The CDR3 contains 14 residues. V lost 3 bases and J 5 bases, leaving 11 bases between the germline ends. This CDR3 is CASSPSLADNEQFF. The CDR3 nucleotides read TGTGCCAGCTCACCCAGCCTAGCTGACAATGAGCAGTTCTTC.

The chain employs TRBV5-1 and TRBJ2-1; the D gene is possibly TRBD2 (6 bases). The CDR3 sequence is 15 residues long. V was shortened by 3 bases and J by 6 bases, with 16 bases between the two germline ends. The germline gives CDR1 SGHRS, CDR2 YFSETQ. CDR3 nucleotides: TGCGCCAGCAGCTCACCGGGCCGCGGGGCCAATGAGCAGTTCTTC. It codes for CASSSPGRGANEQFF.

This chain links TRBV7-6 with TRBJ2-7; tentative D call: TRBD1 (5 bases). Germline V gives CDR1 SGHVS, CDR2 FNYEAQ. Trimming cost V 5 bases and J 3 bases, with 11 bases left between them. The CDR3 runs to 13 residues. In DNA, the CDR3 is TGTGCCAGCAGCGTCGACAGTAACTACGAGCAGTACTTC. Translating gives CASSVDSNYEQYF.

This chain connects TRBV5-1 to TRBJ2-1; TRBD2 matches 15 bases. Germline CDR1 is SGHRS and CDR2 is YFSETQ. V gave up 4 bases and J gave up 8 bases; unmatched junction bases: 7. This CDR3 spans 16 amino acids. CDR3 protein: CASSGGLAGGPDEQFF. The CDR3 DNA reads as TGCGCCAGCAGCGGAGGACTAGCGGGGGGGCCCGATGAGCAGTTCTTC.

Only a few counts were recorded for this clonotype. This chain joins TRBV29-1 and TRBJ2-5; 7 nucleotides agree with TRBD2. The CDR3 is 15 residues long. The V gene's germline CDR1 is SQVTM and CDR2 ANQGSEA. V lost 2 bases, J lost 5 bases, and 11 bases stayed unmatched. This chain's CDR3 is CSVEPGGSFSETQYF. DNA for the CDR3: TGCAGCGTTGAACCGGGCGGGAGCTTTTCGGAGACCCAGTACTTC.

V is TRBV5-4 and J is TRBJ1-3; D is possibly TRBD1 (5 bases). The germline V gene encodes CDR1 SGHNT and CDR2 YYREEE (reference sequence). The CDR3 is made up of 15 amino acids. V was shortened by 3 bases and J by 0 bases, with 10 bases between the two germline ends. The CDR3 nucleotides are TGTGCCAGCAGCTGGGGCACCAGCTCTGGAAACACCATATATTTT. It yields the protein CASSWGTSSGNTIYF.

The CDR3 DNA reads as TGCAGCGTTTCATGGCAGAACACCGGGGAGCTGTTTTTT. Its protein is CSVSWQNTGELFF. The chain recombines TRBV29-1 with TRBJ2-2; D is uncertain. The V end was cut by 5 bases, the J end by 1 base, with 8 bases between. The germline V gene encodes CDR1 SQVTM and CDR2 ANQGSEA. CDR3 length: 13 residues.

The table lists this clonotype with a few counts. CDR3 coding DNA: TGTGCCAGCAGCTTCGGGACAGGGGTTAACTATGGCTACACCTTC. Residues: CASSFGTGVNYGYTF. The V call is TRBV7-6, the J call TRBJ1-2, with 10 bases lining up with TRBD1. V shed 3 bases and J 1 base; nucleotides not matched to a gene: 2. Germline CDR1 reads SGHVS; CDR2 reads FNYEAQ. The CDR3 totals 15 residues. The full variable domain, in which reference TRBV7-6 and TRBJ1-2 provide the parts outside the CDR3, is GAGVSQSPRYKVTKRGQDVALRCDPISGHVSLYWYRQALGQGPEFLTYFNYEAQQDKSGLPNDRFSAERPEGSISTLTIQRTEQRDSAMYRCASSFGTGVNYGYTFGSGTRLTVV.

This clonotype was counted only a few times. The V call is TRBV4-1, the J call TRBJ1-1; D not certain. Trimming removed 1 base at V and 4 bases at J, with 13 bases between. Germline CDR1 is MGHRA and CDR2 is YSYEKL. The CDR3 runs 15 residues. CDR3 nucleotides: TGCGCCAGCAGCCAAGTCATGACCTCGCGCACTGAAGCTTTCTTT. As protein: CASSQVMTSRTEAFF.

The V call is TRBV19, the J call TRBJ2-5; possibly TRBD1 for D (6 bases). V shed 5 bases and J shed 2 bases, with 9 bases lying between them. From germline, CDR1 is LNHDA and CDR2 SQIVND (reference sequence). The CDR3 runs 13 residues. CDR3 protein: CASSDRTQETQYF. CDR3 nucleotide sequence: TGTGCCAGTAGTGACAGGACTCAAGAGACCCAGTACTTC.

This clonotype was seen only a few times. The chain couples TRBV25-1 to TRBJ2-7; perhaps D is TRBD1 or TRBD2 (5 bases each). The CDR3 is 14 residues long. The V end lost 0 bases, the J end lost 0 bases, and 6 bases lay between the germline ends. Germline V gene sequence: CDR1 MGHDK, CDR2 SYGVNS. As DNA, the CDR3 is TGTGCCAGCAGTGAATATGGGGGCTCCTACGAGCAGTACTTC. Translating it yields CASSEYGGSYEQYF.

The chain couples TRBV7-9 to TRBJ2-5; D tentatively fits TRBD1 or TRBD2 (5 bases each). This CDR3 region has 16 residues. Per germline, CDR1 SEHNR and CDR2 FQNEAQ (reference sequence). The V gene lost 1 base and the J gene lost 1 base, with 13 bases spanning the gap. The CDR3 is CASSLVGTAVQETQYF. In DNA, the CDR3 is TGTGCCAGCAGCTTAGTGGGGACCGCGGTCCAAGAGACCCAGTACTTC.

The chain couples TRBV20-1 to TRBJ2-7; 10 nucleotides match TRBD2. J gave up 7 bases and V 6 bases, and 15 bases lay outside the gene matches. Germline CDR1 is DFQATT and CDR2 is SNEGSKA (reference sequence). The CDR3 is 15 amino acids. The CDR3 region has the DNA TGCAGTGCCGAGCCCCTAGCGGGAGTGTCAGTTGAGCAGTACTTC. Protein sequence: CSAEPLAGVSVEQYF.

The chain uses TRBV15 and TRBJ1-6; the match to TRBD1 covers 8 bases. The germline gives CDR1 LNHNV, CDR2 YYDKDF (reference sequence). V shed 4 bases and J 9 bases; nucleotides not matched to a gene: 8. The CDR3 is made up of 15 amino acids. CDR3 amino acids: CATSTRQGLSSPLHF. DNA for the CDR3: TGTGCCACCAGCACCCGACAGGGGTTGAGTTCACCCCTCCACTTT.

This chain links TRBV11-2 with TRBJ2-1, with no clear D. The V gene's germline CDR1 is SGHAT and CDR2 FQNNGV. The CDR3 has 15 amino acids. The V gene lost 7 bases and the J gene lost 0 bases, with 13 bases spanning the gap. DNA of the CDR3: TGTGCCAGCACCATCTTCAGAAGCTCCTACAATGAGCAGTTCTTC. Translation gives CASTIFRSSYNEQFF.

This clonotype has a handful of counts. This sequence joins TRBV30 and TRBJ2-7; 7 bases align to TRBD1. The germline gives CDR1 GTSNPN, CDR2 SVGIG (reference sequence). There are 13 residues in the CDR3. V lost 7 bases, J lost 2 bases, and 8 bases stayed unmatched. The CDR3 spells CALAGGVTYEQYF. CDR3 coding DNA: TGTGCCTTGGCAGGGGGAGTTACCTACGAGCAGTACTTC. The variable domain in full, with the rest retrieved from reference TRBV30 and TRBJ2-7, is SQTIHQWPATLVQPVGSPLSLECTVEGTSNPNLYWYRQAAGRGLQLLFYSVGIGQISSEVPQNLSASRPQDRQFILSSKKLLLSDSGFYLCALAGGVTYEQYFGPGTRLTVT.